Each of the 9 T cell receptor beta chains below was sequenced from the same sample in a study of blood T cells in healthy people across ages. Through a sample-barcoded 5' primer and a J-beta primer mix, a second PCR was run for about 7 to 12 cycles. One entry per CDR3 protein, called by TCRdb with MiXCR from the 5' RACE reads. The data show approximately 770,000 distinct CDR3 sequences, about 62% seen once. Sequenced material: blood. The receptors derive from a man aged 25-45 years in good health.

The chain joins TRBV30 to TRBJ2-3, with D maybe TRBD2 (5 bases). Germline V gives CDR1 GTSNPN, CDR2 SVGIG (reference sequence). V was pared by 2 bases and J by 2 bases, with 14 bases between. The CDR3 has 15 residues. This CDR3 is CAWSTGIGNTDTQYF. DNA for the CDR3: TGTGCCTGGAGTACCGGGATAGGAAACACAGATACGCAGTATTTT.

The chain's CDR3 is CSAGLTPANTEAFF. CDR3 in DNA: TGCAGTGCCGGACTGACACCGGCGAACACTGAAGCTTTCTTT. This sequence joins TRBV29-1 and TRBJ1-1; unclear D gene. The CDR3 contains 14 residues. Per the germline V gene, CDR1 is SQVTM and CDR2 is ANQGSEA.

The sample holds a few counts of this clonotype. The chain recombines TRBV12-3 or TRBV12-4 with TRBJ1-4, with D unclear. The ends were cut back, 6 bases at V and 7 bases at J, with 6 bases in the middle. The CDR3 has 11 residues. The CDR3 DNA is TGTGCCAGCAGCCTCTTTGAAAAACTGTTTTTT. Protein sequence: CASSLFEKLFF.

The genes are TRBV10-3 and TRBJ1-2; tentative D call: TRBD1 (5 bases). CDR1 and CDR2 from the germline V gene are ENHRY and SYGVKD. The V gene lost 6 bases and the J gene lost 4 bases, with 15 bases spanning the gap. The CDR3 loop spans 14 amino acids. The CDR3 sequence: CAIRGPEGRYGYTF. The DNA for the CDR3 is TGTGCCATCAGGGGGCCAGAGGGACGCTATGGCTACACCTTC.

V and J are TRBV30 and TRBJ1-1, with a tentative D call TRBD1 (5 bases). In germline, CDR1 is GTSNPN, CDR2 SVGIG (reference sequence). V lost 7 bases and J lost 6, with 15 bases in between. The CDR3 is 12 residues long. The CDR3 nucleotides are TGTGCCTCCCAAGCGGGGCCGGCTGAAGCTTTCTTT. Translating it yields CASQAGPAEAFF. The variable domain in full, completed from reference TRBV30 and TRBJ1-1, reads SQTIHQWPATLVQPVGSPLSLECTVEGTSNPNLYWYRQAAGRGLQLLFYSVGIGQISSEVPQNLSASRPQDRQFILSSKKLLLSDSGFYLCASQAGPAEAFFGQGTRLTVV.

The chain recombines TRBV20-1 with TRBJ1-5; D perhaps matches TRBD1 (6 bases). This CDR3 region has 12 residues. CDR1 DFQATT and CDR2 SNEGSKA come from the germline V gene (reference sequence). Trimming stripped 4 bases from V and 7 bases from J, with 11 bases between. The DNA of the CDR3 is TGCAGTGCTATGGAAGGGGGACAGCCCCAGCATTTT. As protein: CSAMEGGQPQHF.

This clonotype was picked up one time. The CDR3, as DNA: TGTGCCAGCAGCCAAGGAATTTACCAGCCCCAGCATTTT. Protein: CASSQGIYQPQHF. The chain carries TRBV4-2 and TRBJ1-5; no reliable D call. Germline loops: CDR1 LGHNA, CDR2 YNFKEQ. This CDR3 is 13 amino acids long. Trimming shortened V by 1 base and J by 7 bases, and 8 bases separated the two germline ends.

This rearrangement joins TRBV12-3 or TRBV12-4 to TRBJ2-1; D gene unclear. V was trimmed by 2 bases and J by 8 bases, leaving 10 bases between them. This CDR3 region has 13 residues. The CDR3 region is CASSLLNGDEQFF. Here the CDR3 DNA reads TGTGCCAGCAGTTTATTGAACGGCGATGAGCAGTTCTTC.

Comment on this clonotype: One base away lies a much larger clone, so this may be a sequencing read error. The rearrangement joins TRBV11-2 to TRBJ1-2; D is possibly TRBD1 (6 bases). This CDR3 has 14 amino acids. Trimming pared 4 bases from V and 12 bases from J, leaving 21 bases between. The germline V gene encodes CDR1 SGHAT and CDR2 FQNNGV. CDR3 residues: CASSWSPGHYGHTF. The CDR3 DNA sequence: TGTGCCAGCAGCTGGTCTCCGGGACACTACGGCCACACCTTC.